Listed below are T cell receptor beta chains from one sample, sequenced in a study of Graves' ophthalmopathy and Graves' hyperthyroidism. TCRdb re-derived calls from the multiplex PCR reads in MiXCR, one entry per CDR3 protein. The profile shows hundreds of thousands of distinct CDR3 sequences, roughly 20% of them singletons. Sequencing was performed on peripheral blood. These receptor sequences come from a woman aged 18 to 35 with stable Graves' hyperthyroidism. Some clones in this sample may be carry-over from other donors' samples. CDR3s include the opening cysteine and the closing phenylalanine or tryptophan. Fields, in order: clone size, V gene, D gene, J gene, CDR3 DNA, CDR3 protein. The D gene is left open where the match is weak. Rows give clone size only sometimes, using once, few, many, or a class for an expanded clone.

clone_size: many; v_call: TRBV12-3/TRBV12-4; d_call: -; j_call: TRBJ1-3; cdr3_nt: TGTGCCAGCAGTAAGAATTCTGGAAACACCATATATTTT; cdr3_aa: CASSKNSGNTIYF
clone_size: -; v_call: TRBV12-3/TRBV12-4; d_call: TRBD1; j_call: TRBJ1-1; cdr3_nt: TGTGCCAGCAATCTCGGGACAGGGCTGACTGAAGCTTTCTTT; cdr3_aa: CASNLGTGLTEAFF
clone_size: many; v_call: TRBV7-3; d_call: TRBD1; j_call: TRBJ1-2; cdr3_nt: TGTGCCAGCAGCCTGCAAGGGGGCCAAAACTATGGCTACACCTTC; cdr3_aa: CASSLQGGQNYGYTF
clone_size: many; v_call: TRBV6-5; d_call: -; j_call: TRBJ2-7; cdr3_nt: TGTGCCAGCAGTTACGCTATGGGCTACGAGCAGTACTTC; cdr3_aa: CASSYAMGYEQYF
clone_size: many; v_call: TRBV6-1; d_call: TRBD1; j_call: TRBJ1-1; cdr3_nt: TGTGCCAGCAGTGGAGGGACAGGGAGGACTGAAGCTTTCTTT; cdr3_aa: CASSGGTGRTEAFF
clone_size: many; v_call: TRBV30; d_call: TRBD1; j_call: TRBJ1-1; cdr3_nt: TGTGCCTGGATTAGGACAGGGTGGGGCACGAACACTGAAGCTTTCTTT; cdr3_aa: CAWIRTGWGTNTEAFF
clone_size: many; v_call: TRBV7-2; d_call: -; j_call: TRBJ2-7; cdr3_nt: TGTGCCAGCAGCGCCCGGGGCAGGGGTTACGAGCAGTACTTC; cdr3_aa: CASSARGRGYEQYF
clone_size: many; v_call: TRBV28; d_call: TRBD1; j_call: TRBJ1-2; cdr3_nt: TGTGCCAGCAGTCGTGCCCGGGACAGCTATGGCTACACCTTC; cdr3_aa: CASSRARDSYGYTF
clone_size: once; v_call: TRBV6-1; d_call: TRBD1; j_call: TRBJ1-2; cdr3_nt: TGTGCCAGCAGTATCTTACAGGGGACCGGCTACACCTTC; cdr3_aa: CASSILQGTGYTF
clone_size: few; v_call: TRBV28; d_call: -; j_call: TRBJ2-6; cdr3_nt: TGTGCCAGCAGCAGGGTCTTTGGGGCCAACGTCCTGACTTTC; cdr3_aa: CASSRVFGANVLTF
clone_size: many; v_call: TRBV6-1; d_call: -; j_call: TRBJ2-2; cdr3_nt: TGTGCCAGCATGGCCGGGGAGCTGTTTTTT; cdr3_aa: CASMAGELFF
clone_size: few; v_call: TRBV28; d_call: -; j_call: TRBJ2-7; cdr3_nt: TGTGCCACCCTCGACAGCCTCTCCTACGAGCAGTACTTC; cdr3_aa: CATLDSLSYEQYF
clone_size: many; v_call: TRBV20-1; d_call: -; j_call: TRBJ1-1; cdr3_nt: TGCAGTGCATCCGTGATGAACACTGAAGCTTTCTTT; cdr3_aa: CSASVMNTEAFF
clone_size: many; v_call: TRBV28; d_call: -; j_call: TRBJ1-1; cdr3_nt: TGTGCCAGCAGAACCTCAGCCAGTTTGAACACTGAAGCTTTCTTT; cdr3_aa: CASRTSASLNTEAFF
clone_size: few; v_call: TRBV2; d_call: TRBD1; j_call: TRBJ2-5; cdr3_nt: TGTGCCAGCACCGGGACAGGGGGTATAGAGACCCAGTACTTC; cdr3_aa: CASTGTGGIETQYF
clone_size: few; v_call: TRBV30; d_call: -; j_call: TRBJ1-1; cdr3_nt: TGTGCCTGGAGATCCGATGCGGCCGCTGAAGCTTTCTTT; cdr3_aa: CAWRSDAAAEAFF
clone_size: once; v_call: TRBV20-1; d_call: -; j_call: TRBJ1-1; cdr3_nt: TGCGCCTGGGTCGGGAACACTGAAGCTTTCTTT; cdr3_aa: CAWVGNTEAFF
clone_size: many; v_call: TRBV6-4; d_call: -; j_call: TRBJ2-2; cdr3_nt: TGTGCCAGCAGCGACACAGGGTTCGGGGAGCTGTTTTTT; cdr3_aa: CASSDTGFGELFF
clone_size: many; v_call: TRBV5-1; d_call: TRBD2; j_call: TRBJ2-5; cdr3_nt: TGCGCCAGCAGCTTGCGAAGCGGGGGAGAGACCCAGTACTTC; cdr3_aa: CASSLRSGGETQYF
clone_size: many; v_call: TRBV29-1; d_call: -; j_call: TRBJ2-7; cdr3_nt: TGCAGCGTTGAATCGGACAGCTACGAGCAGTACTTC; cdr3_aa: CSVESDSYEQYF
clone_size: many; v_call: TRBV12-3/TRBV12-4; d_call: TRBD1; j_call: TRBJ1-1; cdr3_nt: TGTGCCAGCACCTGGACAGGATCGACTGAAGCTTTCTTT; cdr3_aa: CASTWTGSTEAFF
clone_size: many; v_call: TRBV12-3/TRBV12-4; d_call: -; j_call: TRBJ1-2; cdr3_nt: TGTGCCAGCAGTTTAGCGGGGTCCACTAACTATGGCTACACCTTC; cdr3_aa: CASSLAGSTNYGYTF
clone_size: many; v_call: TRBV7-2; d_call: -; j_call: TRBJ2-4; cdr3_nt: TGTGCCAGCAGCTTAGCTCTCCAGGCACAAAACATTCAGTACTTC; cdr3_aa: CASSLALQAQNIQYF
clone_size: few; v_call: TRBV5-6; d_call: -; j_call: TRBJ1-5; cdr3_nt: TGTGCCAGCAGCTTCGGGACATCTAGCAATCAGCCCCAGCATTTT; cdr3_aa: CASSFGTSSNQPQHF
clone_size: many; v_call: TRBV12-3/TRBV12-4; d_call: -; j_call: TRBJ1-1; cdr3_nt: TGTGCCAGCAGACGAACATCAGGGGCCAACACTGAAGCTTTCTTT; cdr3_aa: CASRRTSGANTEAFF
clone_size: -; v_call: TRBV6-2/TRBV6-3; d_call: -; j_call: TRBJ1-2; cdr3_nt: TGTGCCAGCAGTTACAGTTGGGACAAATACTATGGCTACACCTTC; cdr3_aa: CASSYSWDKYYGYTF
clone_size: -; v_call: TRBV28; d_call: -; j_call: TRBJ1-1; cdr3_nt: TGTGCCAGCAGGATCTACACTGAAGCTTTCTTT; cdr3_aa: CASRIYTEAFF
clone_size: few; v_call: TRBV18; d_call: TRBD2; j_call: TRBJ2-5; cdr3_nt: TGTGCCAGCTCACCACAGTCGGGAGGGGAGACCCAGTACTTC; cdr3_aa: CASSPQSGGETQYF
clone_size: many; v_call: TRBV5-1; d_call: TRBD2; j_call: TRBJ2-2; cdr3_nt: TGCGCCAGCAGCTCAGGACTAGCGGGAGTACGGGAGCTGTTTTTT; cdr3_aa: CASSSGLAGVRELFF
clone_size: many; v_call: TRBV6-5; d_call: -; j_call: TRBJ2-5; cdr3_nt: TGTGCCAGCAGAAGTGGACAGCCTCTAGAGACCCAGTACTTC; cdr3_aa: CASRSGQPLETQYF
clone_size: many; v_call: TRBV10-1; d_call: -; j_call: TRBJ2-2; cdr3_nt: TGCGCCAGCAGAGCAGGGGAAGCTGCCGGGGAGCTGTTTTTT; cdr3_aa: CASRAGEAAGELFF
clone_size: -; v_call: TRBV6-4; d_call: -; j_call: TRBJ1-5; cdr3_nt: TGTGCCAGCAGTTACTCGAAGGGACAGCCCCAGCATTTT; cdr3_aa: CASSYSKGQPQHF
clone_size: many; v_call: TRBV6-5; d_call: TRBD1; j_call: TRBJ1-2; cdr3_nt: TGTGCCAGCAGTTCCGGACAGGGGAGAAACTATGGCTACACCTTC; cdr3_aa: CASSSGQGRNYGYTF
clone_size: many; v_call: TRBV2; d_call: -; j_call: TRBJ1-5; cdr3_nt: TGTGCCAGCAGTGCACAGGGAGGGTTAGGTCAGCCCCAGCATTTT; cdr3_aa: CASSAQGGLGQPQHF
clone_size: -; v_call: TRBV28; d_call: TRBD1; j_call: TRBJ1-2; cdr3_nt: TGTGCCAGCAGTGGCGAAGTCGGGGACAGGGTTGGCTACACCTTC; cdr3_aa: CASSGEVGDRVGYTF
clone_size: many; v_call: TRBV12-3/TRBV12-4; d_call: -; j_call: TRBJ2-2; cdr3_nt: TGTGCCAGCAGGCGTGACAGGAACACCGGGGAGCTGTTTTTT; cdr3_aa: CASRRDRNTGELFF
clone_size: many; v_call: TRBV6-5; d_call: -; j_call: TRBJ1-1; cdr3_nt: TGTGCCAGCAGTTACTTTTCAGGGAGTAATGAAGCTTTCTTT; cdr3_aa: CASSYFSGSNEAFF
clone_size: many; v_call: TRBV12-3/TRBV12-4; d_call: TRBD2; j_call: TRBJ2-5; cdr3_nt: TGTGCCAGCAGTTTCTCCACCCGGGGAGGGGAGACCCAGTACTTC; cdr3_aa: CASSFSTRGGETQYF
clone_size: many; v_call: TRBV11-1; d_call: -; j_call: TRBJ1-1; cdr3_nt: TGTGCCAGCAGCTCCAATAGGTTGAACACTGAAGCTTTCTTT; cdr3_aa: CASSSNRLNTEAFF
clone_size: many; v_call: TRBV6-5; d_call: -; j_call: TRBJ1-1; cdr3_nt: TGTGCCAGCAGTTACCCTCAGGGGACCACTGAAGCTTTCTTT; cdr3_aa: CASSYPQGTTEAFF
clone_size: -; v_call: TRBV6-1; d_call: TRBD1; j_call: TRBJ2-7; cdr3_nt: TGTGCCAGCAGTGAAAGTATTCCGACAGGGACCTACGAGCAGTACTTC; cdr3_aa: CASSESIPTGTYEQYF
clone_size: -; v_call: TRBV2; d_call: -; j_call: TRBJ2-5; cdr3_nt: TGTGCCAGCAGGGCTTCTTTCCAAGAGACCCAGTACTTC; cdr3_aa: CASRASFQETQYF
clone_size: many; v_call: TRBV29-1; d_call: -; j_call: TRBJ1-2; cdr3_nt: TGCAGCGTTGGGCTGGGGAATGGTGCCTATGGCTACACCTTC; cdr3_aa: CSVGLGNGAYGYTF
clone_size: many; v_call: TRBV10-3; d_call: -; j_call: TRBJ2-5; cdr3_nt: TGTGCCATCGGGGCTTACCAAGAGACCCAGTACTTC; cdr3_aa: CAIGAYQETQYF
clone_size: many; v_call: TRBV7-8; d_call: -; j_call: TRBJ1-1; cdr3_nt: TGTGCCAGCAGCTTAGAGGGGTTGTCGGGCACTGAAGCTTTCTTT; cdr3_aa: CASSLEGLSGTEAFF
clone_size: many; v_call: TRBV5-1; d_call: -; j_call: TRBJ1-1; cdr3_nt: TGCGCCAGCAGCGTCCCCGGGACAAACACTGAAGCTTTCTTT; cdr3_aa: CASSVPGTNTEAFF
clone_size: many; v_call: TRBV19; d_call: -; j_call: TRBJ2-6; cdr3_nt: TGTGCCAGTAGTATCGTCAGGGGACGCCCGGGGGGCTCTGGGGCCAACGTCCTGACTTTC; cdr3_aa: CASSIVRGRPGGSGANVLTF
clone_size: -; v_call: TRBV18; d_call: -; j_call: TRBJ2-2; cdr3_nt: TGTGCCAGCTCACCCCCACAGACCCGAGACACCGGGGAGCTGTTTTTT; cdr3_aa: CASSPPQTRDTGELFF
clone_size: many; v_call: TRBV18; d_call: -; j_call: TRBJ2-4; cdr3_nt: TGTGCCAGCTCACCTGAGGGCAGGGGAGGTGTCATTCAGTACTTC; cdr3_aa: CASSPEGRGGVIQYF
clone_size: many; v_call: TRBV12-5; d_call: -; j_call: TRBJ1-2; cdr3_nt: TGTGCTAGTGGTTTGGTTAGGGCAGGGGACTTCTTCTATGGCTACACCTTC; cdr3_aa: CASGLVRAGDFFYGYTF
clone_size: -; v_call: TRBV4-2; d_call: -; j_call: TRBJ2-2; cdr3_nt: TGTGCCAGCAGCCAAGAATGGACAGCCACGAACACCGGGGAGCTGTTTTTT; cdr3_aa: CASSQEWTATNTGELFF
clone_size: many; v_call: TRBV20-1; d_call: -; j_call: TRBJ2-5; cdr3_nt: TGCAGTGCTATCAACAGGCACGATTGGGCAGCCATACAAGAGACCCAGTACTTC; cdr3_aa: CSAINRHDWAAIQETQYF
clone_size: -; v_call: TRBV5-5; d_call: -; j_call: TRBJ1-6; cdr3_nt: TGTGCCAGCAGCTCGGGACACAATAATTCACCCCTCCACTTT; cdr3_aa: CASSSGHNNSPLHF
clone_size: many; v_call: TRBV5-8; d_call: -; j_call: TRBJ2-7; cdr3_nt: TGTGCCAGCAGCTTGGTGGGGGGACAGCACTACGAGCAGTACTTC; cdr3_aa: CASSLVGGQHYEQYF
clone_size: many; v_call: TRBV12-5; d_call: -; j_call: TRBJ2-4; cdr3_nt: TGTGCTAGTGGTTTGGTACTAGGGGATGGGGTATCAGCCAAAAACATTCAGTACTTC; cdr3_aa: CASGLVLGDGVSAKNIQYF
clone_size: few; v_call: TRBV6-1; d_call: -; j_call: TRBJ1-6; cdr3_nt: TGTGCCAGCATCGGACACCCTACTAATTCACCCCTCCACTTT; cdr3_aa: CASIGHPTNSPLHF
clone_size: many; v_call: TRBV6-1; d_call: TRBD1; j_call: TRBJ2-7; cdr3_nt: TGTGCCAGCAGCCAAATGGGGACAGGGTCCTACGAGCAGTACTTC; cdr3_aa: CASSQMGTGSYEQYF
clone_size: many; v_call: TRBV29-1; d_call: -; j_call: TRBJ1-2; cdr3_nt: TGCAGCGTCAAAGGGCCCTACTATGGCTACACCTTC; cdr3_aa: CSVKGPYYGYTF
clone_size: -; v_call: TRBV20-1; d_call: -; j_call: TRBJ2-6; cdr3_nt: TGCAGTGCTAGGAGTAACTCTGGGGCCAACGTCCTGACTTTC; cdr3_aa: CSARSNSGANVLTF
clone_size: -; v_call: TRBV20-1; d_call: -; j_call: TRBJ2-5; cdr3_nt: TGCAGTGCTGCTACACAGGGTGGAGAGACCCAGTACTTC; cdr3_aa: CSAATQGGETQYF